Sequencing of this TCR beta chain was carried out in a study of blood T cell repertoires in COVID-19. Study background: Acute and convalescent COVID-19 samples came from the United States, Italy and Spain.

This clone has a single count. Trimming removed 0 bases at V and 6 bases at J, with 14 bases between. The CDR3 spans 15 residues. Germline CDR1 reads LGHDT; CDR2 reads YNNKEL (reference sequence). Per the study methods: Estimation of nucleated cell counts was performed using reference gene primer amplification. Generated by immunoSEQ multiplex PCR, the TCRdb table keeps only in-frame clones and is missing some. Clonal size and the V and J genes are those of that table, whereas D and trimming came from the DNA. The table records over 400,000 clones, more than 85% of them present only once. The sample consisted of PBMCs or T cells enriched from blood (not recorded which). This receptor was obtained from a woman in her sixties or seventies who had recovered from COVID-19. The V and J genes are TRBV3-1 (or the pseudogene TRBV3-2) and TRBJ1-1, with D hard to call. The CDR3 bases are TGTGCCAGCAGCCAAGAGGGTAGCCAGCGGGCTGAAGCTTTCTTT. As protein: CASSQEGSQRAEAFF.